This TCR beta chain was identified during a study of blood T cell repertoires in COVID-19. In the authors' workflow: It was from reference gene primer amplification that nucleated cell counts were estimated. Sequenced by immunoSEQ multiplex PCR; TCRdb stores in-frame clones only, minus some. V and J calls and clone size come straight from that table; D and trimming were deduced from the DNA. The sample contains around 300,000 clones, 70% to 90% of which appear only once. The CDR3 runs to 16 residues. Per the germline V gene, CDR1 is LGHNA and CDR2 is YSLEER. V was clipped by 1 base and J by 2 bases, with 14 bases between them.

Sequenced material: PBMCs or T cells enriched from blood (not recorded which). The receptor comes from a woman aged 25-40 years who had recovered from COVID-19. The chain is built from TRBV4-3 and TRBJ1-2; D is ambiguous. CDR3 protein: CASSQGSGDINYGYTF. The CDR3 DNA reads TGCGCCAGCAGCCAAGGATCCGGTGACATAAACTATGGCTACACCTTC.